The 13 T cell receptor beta chains below were found in one sample sequenced in a study of blood T cell repertoires in COVID-19. The protocol was immunoSEQ multiplex PCR, while the TCRdb copy is restricted to in-frame clones and leaves out a portion. The sample lists around 250,000 clones, roughly 88% occurring once. Sequencing used peripheral blood. These receptors came from a human donor in a cohort sampled during active COVID-19.

The chain employs TRBV28 and TRBJ1-4, with 8 bases identical to TRBD1. Unmatched junction bases numbered 6, after V lost 3 bases and J lost 3 bases. Germline CDR1 and CDR2: MDHEN and SYDVKM. The CDR3 runs to 16 residues. CDR3 nucleotide sequence: TGTGCCAGCAGTTTGGGTCAGGGGGCAGCTAATGAAAAACTGTTTTTT. Amino acid sequence: CASSLGQGAANEKLFF.

This clone was seen a few times. The rearrangement joins TRBV7-9 to TRBJ2-2; 7 bases match TRBD2. V lost 5 bases and J lost 6; bases outside the gene matches: 0. The CDR3 sequence is 12 residues long. Germline CDR1 is SEHNR and CDR2 is FQNEAQ (reference sequence). The CDR3 DNA follows: TGTGCCAGCAGCCGGGGGGCCGGGGAGCTGTTTTTT. This translates into CASSRGAGELFF.

This clone was observed a handful of times. The chain uses TRBV6-6 and TRBJ2-7; D perhaps matches TRBD1 (6 bases). The CDR3 runs 14 residues. The germline CDR1 and CDR2 sequences are MNHNY and SVGAGI (reference sequence). The V end lost 8 bases, the J end lost 3 bases, and 17 bases lay between the germline ends. Here the CDR3 reads CASRSSDRIYEQYF. For the CDR3, the DNA is TGTGCCAGCCGGTCAAGCGACAGGATCTACGAGCAGTACTTC.

The rearrangement uses TRBV7-3 and TRBJ1-2; 7 bases fit TRBD1. The CDR3 loop spans 13 amino acids. Germline V lookup: CDR1 SGHTA, CDR2 FQGTGA. The ends lost 4 bases at V and 5 bases at J; junction bases unmatched: 4. In nucleotides, the CDR3 is TGTGCCAGCAGCTCATCAGGGGGTTATGGCTACACCTTC. Amino acid sequence: CASSSSGGYGYTF. The variable domain in full, with the rest retrieved from reference TRBV7-3 and TRBJ1-2, is GAGVSQTPSNKVTEKGKYVELRCDPISGHTALYWYRQSLGQGPEFLIYFQGTGAADDSGLPNDRFFAVRPEGSVSTLKIQRTERGDSAVYLCASSSSGGYGYTFGSGTRLTVV.

This clone appeared a few times. V and J are TRBV7-2 and TRBJ2-7; TRBD2 matches 10 bases. The CDR3 length is 14 residues. Germline assignment: CDR1 SGHTA and CDR2 FQGNSA. The CDR3 DNA is TGTGCTACCTTAGGAGCGGGAGGGCCTGGCGAGCAGTACTTC. Its protein is CATLGAGGPGEQYF.

V gene TRBV7-9 combines with J gene TRBJ1-6; TRBD1 might be the D (6 bases). V was clipped by 4 bases and J by 7 bases, with 14 bases between them. The germline gives CDR1 SEHNR, CDR2 FQNEAQ (reference sequence). The CDR3 length is 15 residues. For the CDR3, the DNA is TGTGCCAGCAGCTACTCGGACAGCTCAAATTCACCCCTCCACTTT. This sequence encodes CASSYSDSSNSPLHF.

The genes are TRBV7-3 and TRBJ2-7; D unclear. CDR1 and CDR2 from the germline V gene are SGHTA and FQGTGA. The CDR3 length is 10 residues. Deletions cut 6 bases from V and 7 bases from J, with 7 bases between. DNA for the CDR3: TGTGCCAGCAGGCCGGGTGAGCAGTACTTC. This sequence encodes CASRPGEQYF.

In its sample, this clone was seen once. V is TRBV27 and J is TRBJ1-2; TRBD1 is a possible D gene (6 bases). The CDR3 runs to 17 residues. With 1 base removed from V and 4 bases from J, the gap between germline ends came to 19 bases. Germline CDR1 reads MNHEY; CDR2 reads SMNVEV (reference sequence). Written as DNA, the CDR3 is TGTGCCAGCAGTTTATTAGGGGGACCGCGTCGGAGCTATGGCTACACCTTC. Protein product: CASSLLGGPRRSYGYTF.

This clone was seen only a few times. This chain links TRBV5-8 with TRBJ2-2; 7 nucleotides match TRBD1. Germline CDR1 SGHTS, CDR2 YDEGEE. J gave up 4 bases and V 3 bases, and 6 bases lay outside the gene matches. The CDR3 length is 15 residues. CDR3 sequence (DNA): TGTGCCAGCAGCTCGATGACAGGGCGCACCGGGGAGCTGTTTTTT. Translating gives CASSSMTGRTGELFF.

This clone was detected once. The rearrangement links TRBV6-2 or TRBV6-3 to TRBJ2-7, with D uncertain. The germline V gene has CDR1 MNHEY and CDR2 SVGEGT. V lost 5 bases and J 10 bases, leaving 12 bases between the germline ends. The CDR3 consists of 11 residues. In DNA, the CDR3 is TGTGCCAGCAGTACCCGCCTAGGTCAGTACTTC. Translated: CASSTRLGQYF.

This sequence joins TRBV4-3 and TRBJ2-4, with a tentative D call TRBD2 (5 bases). Per germline, CDR1 LGHNA and CDR2 YSLEER. CDR3 size: 14 residues. V was pared by 4 bases and J by 7 bases, with 14 bases between. This CDR3 reads CASSPLGDGNIQYF. In nucleotides, the CDR3 is TGCGCCAGCAGCCCCCTGGGAGACGGGAACATTCAGTACTTC.

V usage is TRBV5-4 and J usage is TRBJ2-7; D might be TRBD1 (6 bases). Looked up from germline, CDR1 is SGHNT and CDR2 is YYREEE (reference sequence). The germline V and J ends were trimmed by 0 bases and 3 bases, with 7 bases remaining between them. The CDR3 totals 13 residues. This CDR3 reads CASSLEGVYEQYF. DNA of the CDR3: TGTGCCAGCAGCTTGGAGGGGGTCTACGAGCAGTACTTC.

This chain connects TRBV6-5 to TRBJ2-7; 7 bases are shared with TRBD1. The germline CDR1 and CDR2 sequences are MNHEY and SVGAGI. V gave up 4 bases and J gave up 10 bases; unmatched junction bases: 4. This CDR3 is built from 11 residues. CDR3: CASSFGTDQYF. CDR3 in DNA: TGTGCCAGCAGTTTCGGGACAGACCAGTACTTC.